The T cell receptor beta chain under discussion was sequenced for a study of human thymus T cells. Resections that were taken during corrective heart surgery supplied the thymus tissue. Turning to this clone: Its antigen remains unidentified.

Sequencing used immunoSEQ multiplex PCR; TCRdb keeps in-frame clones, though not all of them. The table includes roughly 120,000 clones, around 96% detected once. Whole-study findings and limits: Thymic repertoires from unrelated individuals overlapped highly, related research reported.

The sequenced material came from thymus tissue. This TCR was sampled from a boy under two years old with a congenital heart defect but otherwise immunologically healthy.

The CDR3 nucleotides are TGTGCCAGCAGCCAAGGACGGTACAAGAAAGGAAACACCATATATTTT. Translated: CASSQGRYKKGNTIYF. The V call is TRBV14, the J call TRBJ1-3; D gene uncertain. The CDR3 length is 16 residues. Germline assignment: CDR1 SGHDN and CDR2 FVKESK. V lost 1 base and J 4 bases, leaving 14 bases between the germline ends. Together with reference TRBV14 and TRBJ1-3, the CDR3 gives the full variable domain: EAGVTQFPSHSVIEKGQTVTLRCDPISGHDNLYWYRRVMGKEIKFLLHFVKESKQDESGMPNNRFLAERTGGTYSTLKVQPAELEDSGVYFCASSQGRYKKGNTIYFGEGSWLTVV.